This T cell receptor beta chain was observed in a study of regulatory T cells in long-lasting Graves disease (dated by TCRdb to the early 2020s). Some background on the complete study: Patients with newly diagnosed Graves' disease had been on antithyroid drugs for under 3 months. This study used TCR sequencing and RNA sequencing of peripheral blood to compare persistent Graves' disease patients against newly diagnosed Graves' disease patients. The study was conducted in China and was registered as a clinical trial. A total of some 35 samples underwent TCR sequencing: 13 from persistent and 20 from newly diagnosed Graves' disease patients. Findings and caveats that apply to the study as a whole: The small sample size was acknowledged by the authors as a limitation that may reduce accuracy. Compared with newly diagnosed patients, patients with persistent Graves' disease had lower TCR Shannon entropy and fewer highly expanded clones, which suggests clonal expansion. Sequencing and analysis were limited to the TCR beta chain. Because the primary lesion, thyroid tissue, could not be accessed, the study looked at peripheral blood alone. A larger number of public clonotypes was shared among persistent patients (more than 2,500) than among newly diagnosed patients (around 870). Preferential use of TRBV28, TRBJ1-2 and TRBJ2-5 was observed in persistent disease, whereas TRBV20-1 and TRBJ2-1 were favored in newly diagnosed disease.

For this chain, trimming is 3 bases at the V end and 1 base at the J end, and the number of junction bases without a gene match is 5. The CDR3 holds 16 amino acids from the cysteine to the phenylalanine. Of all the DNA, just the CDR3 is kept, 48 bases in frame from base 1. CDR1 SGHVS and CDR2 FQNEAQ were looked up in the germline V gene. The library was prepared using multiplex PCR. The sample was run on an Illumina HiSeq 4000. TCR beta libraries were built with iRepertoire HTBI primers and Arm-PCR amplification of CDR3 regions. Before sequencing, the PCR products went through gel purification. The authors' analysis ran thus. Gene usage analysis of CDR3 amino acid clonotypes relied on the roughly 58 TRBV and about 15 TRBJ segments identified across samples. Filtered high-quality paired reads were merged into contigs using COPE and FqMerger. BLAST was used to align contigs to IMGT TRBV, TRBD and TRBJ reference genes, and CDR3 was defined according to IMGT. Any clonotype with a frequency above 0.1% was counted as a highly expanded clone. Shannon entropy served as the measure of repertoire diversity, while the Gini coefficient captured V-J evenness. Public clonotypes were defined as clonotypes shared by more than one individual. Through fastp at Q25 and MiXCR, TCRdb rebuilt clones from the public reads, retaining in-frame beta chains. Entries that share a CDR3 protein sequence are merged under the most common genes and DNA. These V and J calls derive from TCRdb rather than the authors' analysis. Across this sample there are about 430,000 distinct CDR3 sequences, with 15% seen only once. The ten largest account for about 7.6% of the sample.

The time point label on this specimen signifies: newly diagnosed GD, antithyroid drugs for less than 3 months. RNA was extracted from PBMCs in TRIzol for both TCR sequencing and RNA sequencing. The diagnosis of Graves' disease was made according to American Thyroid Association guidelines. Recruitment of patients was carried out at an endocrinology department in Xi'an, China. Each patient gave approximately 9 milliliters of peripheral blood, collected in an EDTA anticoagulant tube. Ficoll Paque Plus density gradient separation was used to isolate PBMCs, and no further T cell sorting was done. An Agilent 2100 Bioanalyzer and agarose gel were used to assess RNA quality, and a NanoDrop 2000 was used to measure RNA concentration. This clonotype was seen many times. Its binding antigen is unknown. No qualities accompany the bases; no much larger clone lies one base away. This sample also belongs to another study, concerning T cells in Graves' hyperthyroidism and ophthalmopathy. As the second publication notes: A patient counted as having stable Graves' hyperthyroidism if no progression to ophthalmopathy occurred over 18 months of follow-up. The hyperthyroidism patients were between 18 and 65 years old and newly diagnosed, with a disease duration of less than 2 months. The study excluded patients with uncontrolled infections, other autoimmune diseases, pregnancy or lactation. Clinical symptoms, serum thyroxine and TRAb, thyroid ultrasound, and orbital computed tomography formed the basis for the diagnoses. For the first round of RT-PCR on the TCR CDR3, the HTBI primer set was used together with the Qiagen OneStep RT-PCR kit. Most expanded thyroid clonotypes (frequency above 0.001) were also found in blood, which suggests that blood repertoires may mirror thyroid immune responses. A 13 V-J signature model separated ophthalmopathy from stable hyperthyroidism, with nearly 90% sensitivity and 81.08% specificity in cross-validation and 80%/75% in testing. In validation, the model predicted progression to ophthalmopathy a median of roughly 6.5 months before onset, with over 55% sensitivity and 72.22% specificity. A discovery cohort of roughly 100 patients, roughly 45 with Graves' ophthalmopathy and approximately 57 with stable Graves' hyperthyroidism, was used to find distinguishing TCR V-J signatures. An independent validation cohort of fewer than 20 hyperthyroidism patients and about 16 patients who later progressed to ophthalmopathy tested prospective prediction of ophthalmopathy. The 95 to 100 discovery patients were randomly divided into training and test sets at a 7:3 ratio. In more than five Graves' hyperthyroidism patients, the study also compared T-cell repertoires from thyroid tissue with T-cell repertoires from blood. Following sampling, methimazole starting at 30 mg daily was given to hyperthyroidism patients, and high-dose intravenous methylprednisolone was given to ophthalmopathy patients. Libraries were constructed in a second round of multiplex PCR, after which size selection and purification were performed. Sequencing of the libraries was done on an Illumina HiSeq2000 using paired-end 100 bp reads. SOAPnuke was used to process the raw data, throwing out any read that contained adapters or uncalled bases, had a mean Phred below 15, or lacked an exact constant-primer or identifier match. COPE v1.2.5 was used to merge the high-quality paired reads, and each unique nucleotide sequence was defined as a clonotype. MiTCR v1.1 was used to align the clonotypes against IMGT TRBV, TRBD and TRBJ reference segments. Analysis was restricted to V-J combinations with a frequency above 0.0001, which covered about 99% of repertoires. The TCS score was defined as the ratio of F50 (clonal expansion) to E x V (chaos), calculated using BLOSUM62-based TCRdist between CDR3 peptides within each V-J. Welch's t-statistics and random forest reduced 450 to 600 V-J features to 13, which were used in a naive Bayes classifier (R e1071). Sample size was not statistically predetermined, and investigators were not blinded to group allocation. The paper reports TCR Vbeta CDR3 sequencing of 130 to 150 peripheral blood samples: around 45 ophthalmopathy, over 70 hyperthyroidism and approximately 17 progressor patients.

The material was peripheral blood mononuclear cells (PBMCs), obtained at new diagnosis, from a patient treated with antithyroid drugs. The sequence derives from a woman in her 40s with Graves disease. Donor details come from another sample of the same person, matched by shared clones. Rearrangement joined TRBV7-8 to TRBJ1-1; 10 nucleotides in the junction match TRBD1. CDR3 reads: CASSFRDRGSNTEAFF. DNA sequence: TGTGCCAGCAGCTTCCGGGACAGGGGATCGAACACTGAAGCTTTCTTT. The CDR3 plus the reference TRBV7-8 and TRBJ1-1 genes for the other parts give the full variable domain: GAGVSQSPRYKVAKRGQDVALRCDPISGHVSLFWYQQALGQGPEFLTYFQNEAQLDKSGLPSDRFFAERPEGSVSTLKIQRTQQEDSAVYLCASSFRDRGSNTEAFFGQGTRLTVV.